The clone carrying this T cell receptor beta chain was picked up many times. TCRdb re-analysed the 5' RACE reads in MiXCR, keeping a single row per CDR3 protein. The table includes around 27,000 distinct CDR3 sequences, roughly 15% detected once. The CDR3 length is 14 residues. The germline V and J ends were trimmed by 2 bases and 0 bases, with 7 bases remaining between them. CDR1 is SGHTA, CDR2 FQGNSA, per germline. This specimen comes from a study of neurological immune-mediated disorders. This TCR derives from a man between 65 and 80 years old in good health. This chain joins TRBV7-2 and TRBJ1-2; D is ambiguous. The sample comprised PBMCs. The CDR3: CASSLNGANYGYTF. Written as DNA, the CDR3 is TGTGCCAGCAGCTTAAACGGAGCTAACTATGGCTACACCTTC. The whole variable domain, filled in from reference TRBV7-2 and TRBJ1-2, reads GAGVSQSPSNKVTEKGKDVELRCDPISGHTALYWYRQSLGQGLEFLIYFQGNSAPDKSGLPSDRFSAERTGGSVSTLTIQRTQQEDSAVYLCASSLNGANYGYTFGSGTRLTVV.